This TCR beta chain was identified in a study of cytomegalovirus exposure and HLA in healthy donors. Overall study: A data release that came early held approximately 85 million unique TCRs from HLA-typed donors.

The CDR3 is 11 residues long. The V gene's germline CDR1 is MNHEY and CDR2 SVGAGI. Trimming stripped 6 bases from V and 4 bases from J, with 7 bases between. Broader study findings: With DRB1 most and HLA-C fewest, TCR association rates differed between HLA loci in a later analysis.

With respect to this clone: Its antigen is not known. The same CDR3 can be traced to other DNA sequences in this sample.

The PCR was carried out with 60 Vbeta primers and 13 Jbeta primers. The method was immunoSEQ multiplex PCR; TCRdb's version includes in-frame clones alone and lacks a portion of them. This sample has 170,000 or so clones; approximately 81% occur once, and the top ten carry about 2%. Sequencing was done on a sample of PBMCs. This TCR came from a woman aged 30 to 39 in good health and CMV-seronegative. The rearrangement links TRBV6-5 to TRBJ2-7, with a tentative D call TRBD1 (5 bases). CDR3 in amino acids: CASSTGYEQYF. CDR3 nucleotide sequence: TGTGCCAGCAGCACAGGTTACGAGCAGTACTTC.